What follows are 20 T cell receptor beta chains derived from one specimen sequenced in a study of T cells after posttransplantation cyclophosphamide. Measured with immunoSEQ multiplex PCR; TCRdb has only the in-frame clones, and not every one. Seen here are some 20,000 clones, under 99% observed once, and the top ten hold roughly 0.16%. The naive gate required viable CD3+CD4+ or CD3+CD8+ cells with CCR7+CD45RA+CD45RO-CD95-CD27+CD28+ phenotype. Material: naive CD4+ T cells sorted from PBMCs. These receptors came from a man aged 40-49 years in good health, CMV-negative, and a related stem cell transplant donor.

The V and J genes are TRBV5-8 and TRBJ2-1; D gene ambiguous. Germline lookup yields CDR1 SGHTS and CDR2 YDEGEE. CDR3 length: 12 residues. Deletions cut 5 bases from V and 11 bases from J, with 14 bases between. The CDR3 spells CASRRVGVKQFF. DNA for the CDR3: TGTGCCAGCAGACGGGTCGGAGTTAAGCAGTTCTTC.

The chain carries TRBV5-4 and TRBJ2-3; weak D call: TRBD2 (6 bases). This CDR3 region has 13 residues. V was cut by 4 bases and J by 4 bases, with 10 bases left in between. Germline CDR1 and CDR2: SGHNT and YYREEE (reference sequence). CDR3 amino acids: CASSRWDSDTQYF. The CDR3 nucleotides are TGTGCCAGCAGCCGGTGGGACTCAGATACGCAGTATTTT.

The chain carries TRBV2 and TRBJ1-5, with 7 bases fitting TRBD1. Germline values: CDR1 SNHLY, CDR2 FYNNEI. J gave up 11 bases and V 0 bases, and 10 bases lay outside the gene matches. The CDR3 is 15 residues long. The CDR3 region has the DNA TGTGCCAGCAGTGAAGCGACAGGGTTACTTAGATCCCAGCATTTT. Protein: CASSEATGLLRSQHF.

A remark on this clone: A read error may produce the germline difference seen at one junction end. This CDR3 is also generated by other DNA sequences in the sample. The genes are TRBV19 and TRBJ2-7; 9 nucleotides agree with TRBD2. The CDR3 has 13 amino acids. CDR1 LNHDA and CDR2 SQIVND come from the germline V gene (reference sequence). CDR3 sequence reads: CASSVAGAGEQYF. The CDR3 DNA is TGCGCCAGTTCGGTAGCGGGAGCTGGCGAGCAGTACTTC.

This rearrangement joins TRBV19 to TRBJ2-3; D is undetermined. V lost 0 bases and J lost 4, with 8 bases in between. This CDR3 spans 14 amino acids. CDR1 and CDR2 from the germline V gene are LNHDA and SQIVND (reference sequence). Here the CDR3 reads CASSIESPADTQYF. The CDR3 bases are TGTGCCAGTAGTATAGAATCCCCGGCAGATACGCAGTATTTT.

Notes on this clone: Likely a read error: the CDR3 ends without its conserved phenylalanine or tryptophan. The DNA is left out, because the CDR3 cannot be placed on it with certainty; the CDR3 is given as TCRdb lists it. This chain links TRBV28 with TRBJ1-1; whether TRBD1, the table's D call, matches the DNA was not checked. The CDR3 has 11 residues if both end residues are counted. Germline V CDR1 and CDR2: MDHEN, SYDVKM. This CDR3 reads CASSLTGATAV.

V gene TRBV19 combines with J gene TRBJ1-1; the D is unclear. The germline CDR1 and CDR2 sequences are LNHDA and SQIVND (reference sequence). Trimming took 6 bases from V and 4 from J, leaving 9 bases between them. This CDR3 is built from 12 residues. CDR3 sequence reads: CASSPTTTEAFF. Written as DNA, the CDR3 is TGTGCCAGTAGCCCTACCACCACTGAAGCTTTCTTT.

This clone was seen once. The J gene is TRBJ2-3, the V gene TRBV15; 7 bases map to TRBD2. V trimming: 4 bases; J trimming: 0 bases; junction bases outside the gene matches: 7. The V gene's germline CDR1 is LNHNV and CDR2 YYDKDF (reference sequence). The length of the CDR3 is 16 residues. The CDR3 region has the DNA TGTGCCACCAGCACCTGGGACTACCCTAGCACAGATACGCAGTATTTT. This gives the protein CATSTWDYPSTDTQYF.

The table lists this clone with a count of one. The CDR3 DNA reads as TGTGCCAGCAGCTTCCGAGGGGGCTATGGCTACACCTTC. It translates to CASSFRGGYGYTF. V is TRBV7-2 and J is TRBJ1-2; possible D gene TRBD1, 6 bases. With 3 bases removed from V and 4 bases from J, the gap between germline ends came to 9 bases. CDR3 length equals 13 residues. From germline, CDR1 is SGHTA and CDR2 FQGNSA. Based on the CDR3 plus reference TRBV7-2 and TRBJ1-2, the full variable domain is GAGVSQSPSNKVTEKGKDVELRCDPISGHTALYWYRQSLGQGLEFLIYFQGNSAPDKSGLPSDRFSAERTGGSVSTLTIQRTQQEDSAVYLCASSFRGGYGYTFGSGTRLTVV.

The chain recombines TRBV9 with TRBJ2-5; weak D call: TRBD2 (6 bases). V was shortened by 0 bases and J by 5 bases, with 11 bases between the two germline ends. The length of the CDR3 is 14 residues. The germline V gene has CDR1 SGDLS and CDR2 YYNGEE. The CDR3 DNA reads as TGTGCCAGCAGCGTAGCGGGAGCCTCGGAGACCCAGTACTTC. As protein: CASSVAGASETQYF.

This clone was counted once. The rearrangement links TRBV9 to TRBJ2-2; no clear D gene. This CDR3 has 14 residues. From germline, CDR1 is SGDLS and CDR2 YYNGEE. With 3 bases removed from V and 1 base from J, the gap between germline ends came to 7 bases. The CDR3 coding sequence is TGTGCCAGCAGCGCCTCGGGGAACACCGGGGAGCTGTTTTTT. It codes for CASSASGNTGELFF.

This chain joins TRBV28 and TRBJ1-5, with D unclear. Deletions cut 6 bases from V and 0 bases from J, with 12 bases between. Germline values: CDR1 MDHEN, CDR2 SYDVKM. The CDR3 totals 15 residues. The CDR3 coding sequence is TGTGCCAGCAGGATTTTCAGGTTTAGCAATCAGCCCCAGCATTTT. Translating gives CASRIFRFSNQPQHF. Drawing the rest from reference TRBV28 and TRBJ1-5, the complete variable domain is DVKVTQSSRYLVKRTGEKVFLECVQDMDHENMFWYRQDPGLGLRLIYFSYDVKMKEKGDIPEGYSVSREKKERFSLILESASTNQTSMYLCASRIFRFSNQPQHFGDGTRLSIL.

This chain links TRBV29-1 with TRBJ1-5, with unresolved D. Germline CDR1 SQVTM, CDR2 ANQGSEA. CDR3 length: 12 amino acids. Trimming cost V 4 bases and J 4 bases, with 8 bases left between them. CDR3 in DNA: TGCAGCGTTGTGGCGGGGAATCAGCCCCAGCATTTT. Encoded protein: CSVVAGNQPQHF.

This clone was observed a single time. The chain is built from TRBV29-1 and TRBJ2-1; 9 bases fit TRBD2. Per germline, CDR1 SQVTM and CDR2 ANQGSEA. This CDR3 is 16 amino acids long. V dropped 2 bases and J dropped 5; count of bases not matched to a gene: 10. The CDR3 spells CSVENFRRLADNEQFF. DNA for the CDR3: TGCAGCGTTGAAAATTTCCGGCGACTAGCGGACAATGAGCAGTTCTTC.

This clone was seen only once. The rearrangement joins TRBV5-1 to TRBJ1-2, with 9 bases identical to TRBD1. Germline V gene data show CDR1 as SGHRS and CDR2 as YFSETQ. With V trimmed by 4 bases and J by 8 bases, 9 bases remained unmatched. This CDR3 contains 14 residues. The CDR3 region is CASSPMETGGGYTF. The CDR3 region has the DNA TGCGCCAGCAGCCCCATGGAGACAGGGGGAGGCTACACCTTC.

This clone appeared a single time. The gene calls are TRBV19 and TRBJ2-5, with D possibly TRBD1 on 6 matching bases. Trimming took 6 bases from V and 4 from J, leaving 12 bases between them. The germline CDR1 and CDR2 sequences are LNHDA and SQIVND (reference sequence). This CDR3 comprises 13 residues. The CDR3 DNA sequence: TGTGCCAGTAGCGCAGGGGAGAGAGAGACCCAGTACTTC. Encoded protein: CASSAGERETQYF.

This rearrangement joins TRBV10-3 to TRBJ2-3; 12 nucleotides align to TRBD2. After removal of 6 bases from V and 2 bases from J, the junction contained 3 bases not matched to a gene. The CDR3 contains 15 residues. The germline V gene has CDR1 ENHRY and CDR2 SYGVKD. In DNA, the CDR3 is TGTGCCATCAGGGGACTAGCGGGTGACACAGATACGCAGTATTTT. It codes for CAIRGLAGDTDTQYF.

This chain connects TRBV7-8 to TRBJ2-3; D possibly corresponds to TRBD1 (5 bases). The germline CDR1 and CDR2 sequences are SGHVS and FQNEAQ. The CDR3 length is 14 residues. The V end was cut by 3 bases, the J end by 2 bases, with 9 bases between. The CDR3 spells CASSFGRATDTQYF. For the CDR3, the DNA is TGTGCCAGCAGCTTTGGCAGGGCCACAGATACGCAGTATTTT.

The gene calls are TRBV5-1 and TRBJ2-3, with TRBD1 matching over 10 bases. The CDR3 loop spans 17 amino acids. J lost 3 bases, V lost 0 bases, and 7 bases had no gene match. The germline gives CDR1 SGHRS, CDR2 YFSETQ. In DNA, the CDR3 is TGCGCCAGCAGCTTGGAAACATTGGGACAGGGGACAGATACGCAGTATTTT. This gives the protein CASSLETLGQGTDTQYF.

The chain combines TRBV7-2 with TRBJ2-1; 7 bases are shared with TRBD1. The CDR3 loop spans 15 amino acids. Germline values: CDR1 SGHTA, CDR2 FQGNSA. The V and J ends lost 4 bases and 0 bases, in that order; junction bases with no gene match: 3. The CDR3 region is CASSSTGSSYNEQFF. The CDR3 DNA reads TGTGCCAGCAGCTCGACAGGGAGCTCCTACAATGAGCAGTTCTTC.